These 24 T cell receptor beta chains share one sample of origin, sequenced in a study of T-cell reconstitution after alpha-beta-depleted transplantation in children. A TCRbeta library incorporating unique molecular identifiers was prepared. TCRdb reprocessed the PCR reads with MiXCR, giving one entry per CDR3 protein. This sample yields roughly 200,000 distinct CDR3 sequences, of which under 13% are seen a single time; approximately 30% belongs to the top ten. The input for sequencing was PBMCs, taken before TCRalphabeta/CD19-depleted stem cell transplant. These receptors were taken from a child less than two years old with acute myeloid leukemia, due to receive a stem cell transplant.

This clonotype has at least ten counts. This rearrangement joins TRBV3-1 to TRBJ1-2, with no clear D. Germline CDR1 reads LGHDT; CDR2 reads YNNKEL (reference sequence). This CDR3 is 13 amino acids long. The V end was cut by 2 bases, the J end by 6 bases, with 10 bases between. CDR3 sequence reads: CASSQSSPDGYTF. The CDR3 nucleotides read TGTGCCAGCAGCCAATCTTCCCCGGATGGCTACACCTTC.

This clonotype was recorded many times. The chain uses TRBV7-9 and TRBJ1-6, with unresolved D. Germline V gene lookup returns CDR1 SEHNR and CDR2 FQNEAQ (reference sequence). V shed 3 bases and J shed 6 bases, with 6 bases lying between them. The CDR3 consists of 13 residues. CDR3 loop: CASSFDPNSPLHF. The CDR3 DNA reads TGTGCCAGCAGCTTTGATCCTAATTCACCCCTCCACTTT.

Turning to this clonotype: A read error is likely, as this CDR3 ends without the conserved phenylalanine or tryptophan. This chain uses TRBV20-1 with TRBJ1-1, with D perhaps matching TRBD1 (5 bases). Trimming pared 6 bases from V and 3 bases from J, leaving 17 bases between. The CDR3 covers 14 residues. Germline V gene data show CDR1 as DFQATT and CDR2 as SNEGSKA (reference sequence). CDR3 in DNA: TGCAGTGCCCCCTGGGGGACGGGAGACACTGAAGCTTTCCTT. This codes for CSAPWGTGDTEAFL.

This chain uses TRBV18 with TRBJ1-1, with D maybe TRBD1 (5 bases). Germline values: CDR1 KGHSH, CDR2 LQKENI. Deletions cut 1 base from V and 6 bases from J, with 15 bases between. The CDR3 is 15 amino acids. The CDR3 coding sequence is TGTGCCAGCTCACCACTCCAGGGTGAAGGGGCTGAAGCTTTCTTT. This codes for CASSPLQGEGAEAFF.

Concerning this clonotype: This may stem from a read error, because a much larger clone lies one nucleotide away. The chain combines TRBV7-9 with TRBJ2-3, with TRBD2 matching over 9 bases. This CDR3 contains 16 residues. The germline V gene has CDR1 SEHNR and CDR2 FQNEAQ (reference sequence). CDR3 in DNA: TGTTCCAGCAGCTTATTGCCTAGCGGGAAGGTTGATACGCAGTATTTT. Encoded protein: CSSSLLPSGKVDTQYF.

This clonotype was counted ten times or more. The chain has TRBV3-1 and TRBJ2-5, with D perhaps matching TRBD1 (6 bases). The germline V and J ends were trimmed by 2 bases and 2 bases, with 9 bases remaining between them. CDR3 length equals 14 residues. Germline V gene lookup returns CDR1 LGHDT and CDR2 YNNKEL (reference sequence). The CDR3 spells CASSQNQGQETQYF. The CDR3 nucleotides are TGTGCCAGCAGCCAAAACCAGGGGCAAGAGACCCAGTACTTC.

This clonotype was picked up many times. V gene TRBV5-1 combines with J gene TRBJ2-1, with D hard to call. This CDR3 comprises 15 residues. The germline gives CDR1 SGHRS, CDR2 YFSETQ. Trimming cost V 1 base and J 6 bases, with 14 bases left between them. CDR3 region: CASSLSSPAINEQFF. The CDR3 coding sequence is TGCGCCAGCAGCTTGTCTTCCCCAGCCATCAATGAGCAGTTCTTC. Filled out from reference TRBV5-1 and TRBJ2-1, the complete variable domain reads KAGVTQTPRYLIKTRGQQVTLSCSPISGHRSVSWYQQTPGQGLQFLFEYFSETQRNKGNFPGRFSGRQFSNSRSEMNVSTLELGDSALYLCASSLSSPAINEQFFGPGTRLTVL.

This clonotype was detected ten times or more. The chain has TRBV20-1 and TRBJ2-7; 8 bases map to TRBD1. This CDR3 comprises 14 residues. Germline CDR1 and CDR2: DFQATT and SNEGSKA (reference sequence). Losses at the gene ends were 5 bases for V and 2 bases for J; bases not matched to a gene: 8. CDR3 DNA sequence: TGCAGTGCTGAGGACAGGGAGAAGGCCTACGAGCAGTACTTC. Protein: CSAEDREKAYEQYF.

This clonotype was recorded at least ten times. The chain carries TRBV5-1 and TRBJ1-2; D is unresolved. CDR1 is SGHRS, CDR2 YFSETQ, per germline. The V end was cut by 1 base, the J end by 8 bases, with 6 bases between. The CDR3 covers 11 residues. Here the CDR3 reads CASSLRDGYTF. CDR3 in DNA: TGCGCCAGCAGCTTGCGCGACGGCTACACCTTC.

A few counts support this clonotype. This chain connects TRBV20-1 to TRBJ2-3, with TRBD2 identical over 8 bases. CDR1 and CDR2 (germline): DFQATT, SNEGSKA (reference sequence). The CDR3 sequence is 16 residues long. The V segment lost 6 bases and the J segment 3 bases; nucleotides outside the gene matches: 14. CDR3 nucleotides: TGCAGTGCACTCATCCCCGGGGGGGCCGGAACAGATACGCAGTATTTT. As protein: CSALIPGGAGTDTQYF.

The table lists this clonotype with many counts. The chain carries TRBV5-5 and TRBJ2-3; 8 bases match TRBD1. V gave up 4 bases and J gave up 5 bases; unmatched junction bases: 6. CDR3 size: 14 residues. In germline, CDR1 is SGHKS, CDR2 YYEKEE (reference sequence). The CDR3 nucleotides read TGTGCCAGCAGCCGGCCCACAGGGGGAGATACGCAGTATTTT. Translated, it gives CASSRPTGGDTQYF.

This clonotype was observed many times. The chain couples TRBV6-1 to TRBJ1-5; D remains unclear. Trimming took off 2 bases at V and 11 bases at J, with 7 bases between the two ends. CDR3 length: 11 amino acids. CDR1 and CDR2 (germline): MNHNS, SASEGT. CDR3 sequence reads: CASSEQRAQHF. The CDR3 DNA reads as TGTGCCAGCAGTGAACAGAGAGCCCAGCATTTT.

This clonotype was recorded many times. The rearrangement uses TRBV21-1 and TRBJ2-1. TRBV21-1 is listed as a pseudogene. CDR3 size: 12 residues. The CDR3 region is CASKRAYNEQFF. CDR3 nucleotide sequence: TGTGCCAGCAAACGGGCCTACAATGAGCAGTTCTTC.

In this sample, this clonotype turned up many times. The chain links TRBV7-9 to TRBJ2-7; 7 nucleotides agree with TRBD2. There are 14 residues in the CDR3. Germline trimming cut 0 bases from V and 5 bases from J; bases unmatched to any gene: 4. Per the germline V gene, CDR1 is SEHNR and CDR2 is FQNEAQ (reference sequence). In DNA, the CDR3 is TGTGCCAGCAGCTTAGCGGGAGGGAGGAACGAGCAGTACTTC. Protein: CASSLAGGRNEQYF.

This clonotype was detected ten times or more. The chain employs TRBV4-1 and TRBJ1-6; D perhaps matches TRBD1 (6 bases). Germline V gene lookup returns CDR1 MGHRA and CDR2 YSYEKL. The CDR3 is 17 amino acids. The V end lost 7 bases, the J end lost 6 bases, and 22 bases lay between the germline ends. The CDR3 protein is CASTSGTTPTPNSPLHF. DNA of the CDR3: TGCGCCAGCACCAGTGGGACAACGCCTACTCCTAATTCACCCCTCCACTTT.

Remarks on this clonotype: Possible read error: a much larger clone is one base away. V and J are TRBV19 and TRBJ1-5; weak D call: TRBD1 (5 bases). The CDR3 totals 12 residues. Germline V CDR1 and CDR2: LNHDA, SQIVND (reference sequence). DNA for the CDR3: TGTGCCTCCCGGGGCTCCTTGGAGCCCCGGCATTTT. This translates into CASRGSLEPRHF.

Ten or more counts support this clonotype. This sequence joins TRBV20-1 and TRBJ2-7; 11 bases map to TRBD2. This CDR3 is 15 amino acids long. Germline V lookup: CDR1 DFQATT, CDR2 SNEGSKA (reference sequence). Losses at the gene ends were 6 bases for V and 4 bases for J; bases not matched to a gene: 11. CDR3 region: CSALPTSGSRYEQYF. DNA of the CDR3: TGCAGTGCCCTTCCTACTAGCGGGAGTAGGTACGAGCAGTACTTC.

At least ten counts were recorded for this clonotype. This rearrangement joins TRBV12-3 or TRBV12-4 to TRBJ2-1; 8 nucleotides line up with TRBD2. This CDR3 has 18 residues. With 0 bases clipped from V and 4 bases from J, the junction kept 11 bases outside the gene matches. This CDR3 reads CASSLAGGGQEPYNEQFF. Written as DNA, the CDR3 is TGTGCCAGCAGTTTAGCCGGGGGGGGGCAAGAGCCATACAATGAGCAGTTCTTC.

The genes are TRBV7-8 and TRBJ2-5; 9 positions agree with TRBD2. From germline, CDR1 is SGHVS and CDR2 FQNEAQ. This CDR3 has 14 residues. With 5 bases clipped from V and 6 bases from J, the junction kept 7 bases outside the gene matches. The CDR3 DNA is TGTGCCAGCAGCGCCAGCGGGAGGCGGCAGACCCAGTACTTC. It yields the protein CASSASGRRQTQYF.

This clonotype was recorded many times. The chain recombines TRBV4-2 with TRBJ1-2, with 9 bases aligning to TRBD1. V shed 1 base and J 0 bases; nucleotides not matched to a gene: 0. The CDR3 runs to 15 residues. Germline lookup yields CDR1 LGHNA and CDR2 YNFKEQ. The DNA for the CDR3 is TGTGCCAGCAGCCAAGGACAGGGGGCTAACTATGGCTACACCTTC. Protein: CASSQGQGANYGYTF.

This sequence joins TRBV25-1 and TRBJ2-4; unclear D gene. In germline, CDR1 is MGHDK, CDR2 SYGVNS. V dropped 5 bases and J dropped 6 bases, with 11 bases sitting between them. The CDR3 is 13 amino acids. CDR3 region: CASSIGIVNIQYF. In DNA form, the CDR3 reads TGTGCCAGCAGTATTGGGATTGTAAACATTCAGTACTTC.

This clonotype appeared many times. The genes are TRBV2 and TRBJ1-1; TRBD1 matches at 7 bases. Unmatched junction bases numbered 6, after V lost 2 bases and J lost 9 bases. Per germline, CDR1 SNHLY and CDR2 FYNNEI. The CDR3 loop spans 13 amino acids. For the CDR3, the DNA is TGTGCCAGCAGTGAAAGGGGGCGGCAGAAAGCTTTCTTT. Translated, it gives CASSERGRQKAFF.

With respect to this clonotype: The final CDR3 position lacks the conserved phenylalanine or tryptophan, pointing to a likely read error. The chain joins TRBV29-1 to TRBJ2-5, with D unclear. The CDR3 runs to 11 residues. Germline values: CDR1 SQVTM, CDR2 ANQGSEA. CDR3 amino acids: CCVVFVESQYS. DNA for the CDR3: TGCTGCGTTGTGTTCGTGGAGTCCCAGTACTCC.

V and J are TRBV3-1 and TRBJ2-3; TRBD2 agrees at 8 bases. The germline CDR1 and CDR2 sequences are LGHDT and YNNKEL (reference sequence). This CDR3 spans 15 amino acids. Germline trimming cut 4 bases from V and 6 bases from J; bases unmatched to any gene: 9. CDR3 nucleotides: TGTGCCAGCAGCCCCAGACGGGGGGGTGCCGATACGCAGTATTTT. Protein sequence: CASSPRRGGADTQYF.